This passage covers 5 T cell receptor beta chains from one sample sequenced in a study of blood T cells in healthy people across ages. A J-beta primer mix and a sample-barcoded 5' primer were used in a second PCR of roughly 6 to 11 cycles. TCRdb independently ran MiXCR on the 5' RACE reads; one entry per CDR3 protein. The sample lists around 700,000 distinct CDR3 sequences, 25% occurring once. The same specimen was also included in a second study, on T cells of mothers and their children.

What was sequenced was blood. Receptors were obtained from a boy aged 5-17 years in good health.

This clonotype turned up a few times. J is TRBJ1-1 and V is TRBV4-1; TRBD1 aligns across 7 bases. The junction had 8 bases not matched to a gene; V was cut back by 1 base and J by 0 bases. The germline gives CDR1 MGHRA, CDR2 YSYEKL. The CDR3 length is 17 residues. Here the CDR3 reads CASSQGRQGPLNTEAFF. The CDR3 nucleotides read TGCGCCAGCAGCCAAGGGAGACAGGGCCCCTTGAACACTGAAGCTTTCTTT.

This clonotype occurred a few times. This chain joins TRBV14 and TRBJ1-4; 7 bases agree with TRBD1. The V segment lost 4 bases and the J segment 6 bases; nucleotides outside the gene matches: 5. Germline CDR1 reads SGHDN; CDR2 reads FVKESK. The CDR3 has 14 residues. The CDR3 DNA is TGTGCCAGCAGCCCAGCCGGGACAGATGAAAAACTGTTTTTT. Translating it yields CASSPAGTDEKLFF.

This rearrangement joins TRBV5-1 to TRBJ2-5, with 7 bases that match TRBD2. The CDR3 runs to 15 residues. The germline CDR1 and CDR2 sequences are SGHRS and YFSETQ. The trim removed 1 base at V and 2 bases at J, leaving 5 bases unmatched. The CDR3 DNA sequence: TGCGCCAGCAGCTTGAGTGGGAGGGTGCAAGAGACCCAGTACTTC. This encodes CASSLSGRVQETQYF.

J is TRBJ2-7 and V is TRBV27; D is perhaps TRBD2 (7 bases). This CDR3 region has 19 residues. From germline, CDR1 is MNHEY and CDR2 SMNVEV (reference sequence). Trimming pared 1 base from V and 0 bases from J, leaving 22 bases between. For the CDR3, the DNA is TGTGCCAGCAGTTTATTAGGGGGGGTCACAGGGACCACCTCCTACGAGCAGTACTTC. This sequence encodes CASSLLGGVTGTTSYEQYF.

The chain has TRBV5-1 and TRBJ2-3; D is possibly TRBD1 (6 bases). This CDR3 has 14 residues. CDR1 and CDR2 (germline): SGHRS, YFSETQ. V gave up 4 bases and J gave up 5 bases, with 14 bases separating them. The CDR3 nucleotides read TGCGCCAGCAGCCTCGGGAACAGGGAAGATACGCAGTATTTT. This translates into CASSLGNREDTQYF.